This record looks at one T cell receptor beta chain sequence and its context. Its specificity is not known. The data stem from a study of vaccination effects on CD4 cells after COVID-19. ViraFEST expansion of antigen-specific CD4+ T cells with viral peptide pools preceded sequencing. On approximately day 9 of culture, CD4+ T cells were separated out. Neither prior SARS-CoV-2 infection nor positive nucleocapsid antibodies were present in the vaccine recipients. Deletions cut 5 bases from V and 7 bases from J, with 11 bases between. This CDR3 region has 12 residues. Produced via immunoSEQ multiplex PCR; TCRdb's table is partial and in-frame only. This table holds about 31,000 clones, roughly 63% found once.

This chain uses TRBV12-3 or TRBV12-4 with TRBJ1-1; unclear D gene. This clonotype was sampled from a human donor who received a COVID-19 vaccine. The sample was CD4+ T cells from PBMCs cultured with HCoV-229E spike peptides, taken before COVID-19 vaccination. CDR3 coding DNA: TGTGCCAGCAGTCTAACTTGGGGTGAAGCTTTCTTT. This gives the protein CASSLTWGEAFF.